This note documents a single T cell receptor (beta chain) sequence. These data originate in a study of blood T cell repertoires in COVID-19. Per the original data handling: It was from reference gene primer amplification that nucleated cell counts were estimated. This table comes from immunoSEQ multiplex PCR, and its TCRdb copy is limited to in-frame clones, with some not included. V, J and clone size were drawn from that table, and D and trimming were deduced from the DNA. Here the sample spans some 250,000 clones, more than 75% being singletons. The sequenced sample consisted of peripheral blood. This sequence originates from a woman aged 30 to 39 who had recovered from COVID-19.

Here the CDR3 reads CASSASSAGRADTQYF. CDR3 nucleotide sequence: TGTGCCAGCAGTGCCTCATCGGCGGGGAGGGCAGATACGCAGTATTTT. The chain has TRBV6-1 and TRBJ2-3; the match to TRBD2 covers 7 bases. The ends lost 4 bases at V and 4 bases at J; junction bases unmatched: 11. CDR3 length: 16 amino acids. The germline CDR1 and CDR2 sequences are MNHNS and SASEGT.